The 5 T cell receptor beta chains presented below share a single source sample, sequenced in a study of memory CD4+ T cells and cytomegalovirus serostatus (dated by TCRdb to the late 2010s). Single viable CD3+CD4+CD8-CD45RO+ cells were sorted as memory CD4+ T cells on a FACSAria II. Library preparation employed the immunoSEQ multiplex PCR assay. The immuneACCESS repertoire file appears here via TCRdb, limited to in-frame rearrangements. These files lack a portion of the clones; in checked studies, under half of the deficit traces to unresolved V genes, and the cause of the others is not known. The sample has about 48,000 clones on record, around four fifths of them singletons. The ten largest clones capture 0.6% to 0.9% of the sample. Sequenced input: memory CD4+ T cells from blood. The receptor set was obtained from an adult in good health and CMV-seronegative.

This rearrangement joins TRBV28 to TRBJ2-7, with 9 bases fitting TRBD2. V dropped 7 bases and J dropped 5; count of bases not matched to a gene: 18. CDR3 length: 17 amino acids. Germline-derived CDR1 and CDR2 are MDHEN and SYDVKM. CDR3: CASTRGGGRAQSHEQYF. The CDR3 DNA is TGTGCCAGCACCCGAGGGGGCGGGAGGGCTCAAAGCCACGAGCAGTACTTC. Full variable domain (outside the CDR3, taken from reference TRBV28 and TRBJ2-7): DVKVTQSSRYLVKRTGEKVFLECVQDMDHENMFWYRQDPGLGLRLIYFSYDVKMKEKGDIPEGYSVSREKKERFSLILESASTNQTSMYLCASTRGGGRAQSHEQYFGPGTRLTVT.

The chain carries TRBV6-5 and TRBJ1-2; D might be TRBD1 (6 bases). The V gene lost 5 bases and the J gene lost 5 bases, with 12 bases spanning the gap. CDR3 length: 13 residues. Germline V gives CDR1 MNHEY, CDR2 SVGAGI. CDR3 sequence: CASSEGGAYGYTF. CDR3 in DNA: TGTGCCAGCAGTGAGGGGGGGGCGTATGGCTACACCTTC.

The V and J genes are TRBV12-5 and TRBJ2-5; D ambiguous. CDR3 length: 15 amino acids. The V end lost 7 bases, the J end lost 4 bases, and 19 bases lay between the germline ends. Germline-derived CDR1 and CDR2 are LGHNT and FRNRAP. DNA of the CDR3: TGTGCTAGTGCCCCGGGTAGGGCCTTAGGAGAGACCCAGTACTTC. Its translation: CASAPGRALGETQYF.

The chain joins TRBV30 to TRBJ1-2, with 10 bases identical to TRBD1. The CDR3 extends over 14 amino acids. Per the germline V gene, CDR1 is GTSNPN and CDR2 is SVGIG (reference sequence). With 3 bases clipped from V and 7 bases from J, the junction kept 8 bases outside the gene matches. The CDR3 loop is CAWSADRGKGGYTF. CDR3 nucleotides: TGTGCCTGGAGCGCGGACAGGGGGAAAGGTGGCTACACCTTC.

In nucleotides, the CDR3 is TGTGCCAGCAGCTTGGGGAGGGGACCAATGAACACTGAAGCTTTCTTT. This encodes CASSLGRGPMNTEAFF. The chain recombines TRBV5-4 with TRBJ1-1; D might be TRBD1 (5 bases). The V end lost 0 bases, the J end lost 0 bases, and 12 bases lay between the germline ends. This CDR3 is built from 16 residues. The germline V gene has CDR1 SGHNT and CDR2 YYREEE (reference sequence).